The source of this TCR beta chain is a study of OX40 agonist ivuxolimab in advanced cancers. Background on the study: In this trial design, patients received ivuxolimab intravenously at 0.01 to 10 mg/kg every 2 weeks. Partial responses occurred in Three dose-escalation patients, one with hepatocellular carcinoma and two with cutaneous melanoma. Study results and limitations: With doses of 0.1-3.0 mg/kg, partial responders showed among the lowest clonal expansion. Researchers report that CD8+ T cells had, on average, more expanded clones than CD4+.

This CDR3 region has 16 residues. Unmatched junction bases numbered 12, after V lost 5 bases and J lost 5 bases. Germline V gene data show CDR1 as SGHTA and CDR2 as FQGNSA. Regarding this clone: Its specificity is not known.

Here immunoSEQ multiplex PCR was the method, and the copy in TCRdb shows in-frame clones only, minus some. The repertoire has about 23,000 clones, 60% to 80% of them found once; the top ten carry less than 20%. The chain uses TRBV7-2 and TRBJ2-5, with TRBD2 identical over 9 bases. The sequence came from an adult with an advanced solid tumor such as melanoma, head and neck, liver or kidney cancer. The material sequenced was CD4+ or CD8+ T cells sorted from blood, taken in a trial of the OX40 agonist ivuxolimab. The DNA of the CDR3 is TGTGCCAGCAGCCAACGAGTGAGCGGGAGGTTCGAGACCCAGTACTTC. Translation: CASSQRVSGRFETQYF.